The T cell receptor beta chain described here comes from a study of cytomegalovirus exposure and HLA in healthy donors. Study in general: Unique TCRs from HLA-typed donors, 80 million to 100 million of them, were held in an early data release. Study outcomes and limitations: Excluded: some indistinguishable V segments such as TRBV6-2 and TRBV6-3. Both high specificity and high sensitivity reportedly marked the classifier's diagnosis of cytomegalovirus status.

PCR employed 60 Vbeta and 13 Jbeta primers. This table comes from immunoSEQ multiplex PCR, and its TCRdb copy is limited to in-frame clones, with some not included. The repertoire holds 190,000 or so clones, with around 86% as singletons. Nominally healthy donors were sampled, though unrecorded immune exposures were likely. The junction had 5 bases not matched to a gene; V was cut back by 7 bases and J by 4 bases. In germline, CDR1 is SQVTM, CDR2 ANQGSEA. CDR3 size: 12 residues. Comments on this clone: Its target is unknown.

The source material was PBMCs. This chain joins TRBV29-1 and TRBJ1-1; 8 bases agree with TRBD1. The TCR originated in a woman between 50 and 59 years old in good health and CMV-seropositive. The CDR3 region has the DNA TGCAGCGCCCGCGGACAGGGCACTGAAGCTTTCTTT. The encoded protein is CSARGQGTEAFF.